These T cell receptor beta chains were read from a single sample in a study of blood T cell repertoires in COVID-19. The protocol was immunoSEQ multiplex PCR, while the TCRdb copy is restricted to in-frame clones and leaves out a portion. This table has more than 95,000 clones, 70% to 90% appearing once. Specimen: peripheral blood. Receptors were obtained from a man in his thirties or forties with acute or convalescent COVID-19. CDR3s include the opening cysteine and the closing phenylalanine or tryptophan. The D gene is left open where the match is weak. Clone size is shown for a subset of rows, as once, few, many or a class of expanded clone.

J gene: TRBJ2-5
clone size: -
V gene: TRBV27
D gene: TRBD2
CDR3 protein: CASSLIPLAGGRETQYF
CDR3 DNA: TGTGCCAGCAGTTTGATTCCGCTAGCGGGGGGTCGAGAGACCCAGTACTTC

J gene: TRBJ2-7
clone size: -
V gene: TRBV4-2
D gene: -
CDR3 protein: CASSQTDTSYEQYF
CDR3 DNA: TGTGCCAGCAGCCAAACGGACACCTCCTACGAGCAGTACTTC

J gene: TRBJ1-6
clone size: -
V gene: TRBV10-3
D gene: -
CDR3 protein: CAIRGGPSASSYNSPLHF
CDR3 DNA: TGTGCCATCAGAGGGGGACCGTCCGCGAGCTCCTATAATTCACCCCTCCACTTT

J gene: TRBJ2-2
clone size: -
V gene: TRBV5-5
D gene: TRBD1
CDR3 protein: CASSLTGGGRTGELFF
CDR3 DNA: TGTGCCAGCAGCCTTACAGGGGGCGGTCGCACCGGGGAGCTGTTTTTT

J gene: TRBJ1-2
clone size: -
V gene: TRBV3-1/TRBV3-2
D gene: -
CDR3 protein: CASSQAAGPNYGYTF
CDR3 DNA: TGTGCCAGCAGCCAAGCTGCAGGCCCCAACTATGGCTACACCTTC

J gene: TRBJ1-5
clone size: once
V gene: TRBV7-3
D gene: -
CDR3 protein: CASSPSWENSNQPQHF
CDR3 DNA: TGTGCCAGCAGCCCATCGTGGGAGAATAGCAATCAGCCCCAGCATTTT

J gene: TRBJ1-2
clone size: -
V gene: TRBV6-2/TRBV6-3
D gene: -
CDR3 protein: CASSSSGWGYGYTF
CDR3 DNA: TGTGCCAGCAGTTCTTCAGGGTGGGGCTATGGCTACACCTTC

J gene: TRBJ2-3
clone size: -
V gene: TRBV18
D gene: TRBD1
CDR3 protein: CASRDRSTDTQYF
CDR3 DNA: TGTGCCAGCCGGGACAGGAGCACAGATACGCAGTATTTT

J gene: TRBJ1-2
clone size: -
V gene: TRBV15
D gene: -
CDR3 protein: CATSRDSWQSRGYTF
CDR3 DNA: TGTGCCACCAGCAGAGATAGTTGGCAGTCGAGGGGCTACACCTTC

J gene: TRBJ2-1
clone size: -
V gene: TRBV5-1
D gene: -
CDR3 protein: CASSLVLSDEQFF
CDR3 DNA: TGCGCCAGCAGCTTGGTCCTCAGCGATGAGCAGTTCTTC

J gene: TRBJ1-6
clone size: -
V gene: TRBV30
D gene: TRBD1
CDR3 protein: CAWSTGTENSPLHF
CDR3 DNA: TGTGCCTGGAGCACCGGGACAGAGAATTCACCCCTCCACTTT

J gene: TRBJ1-5
clone size: -
V gene: TRBV30
D gene: -
CDR3 protein: CAWRGAGGNQPQHF
CDR3 DNA: TGTGCCTGGAGAGGGGCTGGGGGCAATCAGCCCCAGCATTTT

J gene: TRBJ2-3
clone size: -
V gene: TRBV15
D gene: TRBD1
CDR3 protein: CATQGDPTDTQYF
CDR3 DNA: TGTGCCACCCAGGGGGACCCAACAGATACGCAGTATTTT

J gene: TRBJ2-1
clone size: -
V gene: TRBV7-9
D gene: TRBD2
CDR3 protein: CASRPLGQRRGVGYNEQFF
CDR3 DNA: TGTGCCAGCAGACCCTTAGGCCAGAGGCGGGGGGTGGGATACAATGAGCAGTTCTTC

J gene: TRBJ2-5
clone size: -
V gene: TRBV15
D gene: TRBD2
CDR3 protein: CATSRVAGGQQETQYF
CDR3 DNA: TGTGCCACCAGCAGAGTAGCGGGAGGGCAACAAGAGACCCAGTACTTC

J gene: TRBJ2-5
clone size: -
V gene: TRBV11-1
D gene: -
CDR3 protein: CASSRRSGYTRETQYF
CDR3 DNA: TGTGCCAGCAGTAGAAGATCGGGGTATACAAGAGAGACCCAGTACTTC

J gene: TRBJ1-1
clone size: -
V gene: TRBV9
D gene: -
CDR3 protein: CASSVASSGSEAFF
CDR3 DNA: TGTGCCAGCAGCGTAGCAAGTTCGGGGTCTGAAGCTTTCTTT

J gene: TRBJ2-6
clone size: -
V gene: TRBV3-1/TRBV3-2
D gene: -
CDR3 protein: CASSPLGARGANVLTF
CDR3 DNA: TGTGCCAGCAGCCCCTTGGGGGCGCGCGGGGCCAACGTCCTGACTTTC

J gene: TRBJ2-1
clone size: -
V gene: TRBV24-1
D gene: TRBD2
CDR3 protein: CATSDTREGRNEQFF
CDR3 DNA: TGTGCCACCAGTGATACTCGGGAGGGCCGAAATGAGCAGTTCTTC

J gene: TRBJ2-2
clone size: -
V gene: TRBV19
D gene: -
CDR3 protein: CASLGPTGELFF
CDR3 DNA: TGTGCCAGCTTGGGGCCGACCGGGGAGCTGTTTTTT

J gene: TRBJ2-1
clone size: -
V gene: TRBV14
D gene: -
CDR3 protein: CASRAAGVGNEQFF
CDR3 DNA: TGTGCCAGCAGGGCGGCAGGGGTAGGGAATGAGCAGTTCTTC

J gene: TRBJ1-2
clone size: -
V gene: TRBV6-6
D gene: TRBD1
CDR3 protein: CASNSDRAHGYTF
CDR3 DNA: TGTGCCAGCAATTCAGACAGGGCCCATGGCTACACCTTC

J gene: TRBJ2-5
clone size: -
V gene: TRBV7-9
D gene: TRBD1
CDR3 protein: CASSPDRGRDWETQYF
CDR3 DNA: TGTGCCAGCAGCCCGGACAGGGGGCGCGATTGGGAGACCCAGTACTTC

J gene: TRBJ2-5
clone size: -
V gene: TRBV5-1
D gene: TRBD2
CDR3 protein: CASSLLAGSEETQYF
CDR3 DNA: TGCGCCAGCAGCTTACTAGCGGGAAGCGAGGAGACCCAGTACTTC

J gene: TRBJ1-1
clone size: -
V gene: TRBV6-5
D gene: TRBD1
CDR3 protein: CASSLGQGNTEAFF
CDR3 DNA: TGTGCCAGCAGCCTCGGACAGGGGAACACTGAAGCTTTCTTT

J gene: TRBJ1-6
clone size: -
V gene: TRBV6-5
D gene: TRBD1
CDR3 protein: CASSTDRGVNSPLHF
CDR3 DNA: TGTGCCAGCAGTACCGACAGGGGAGTTAATTCACCCCTCCACTTT

J gene: TRBJ2-2
clone size: once
V gene: TRBV6-6
D gene: -
CDR3 protein: CASCGGASTGELFF
CDR3 DNA: TGTGCCAGCTGTGGGGGGGCCAGCACCGGGGAGCTGTTTTTT

J gene: TRBJ2-5
clone size: -
V gene: TRBV11-2
D gene: -
CDR3 protein: CASSLWQGTETQYF
CDR3 DNA: TGTGCCAGCAGCTTATGGCAGGGTACTGAGACCCAGTACTTC